Listed below are T cell receptor beta chains from one sample, sequenced in a study of blood T cell repertoires in COVID-19. Only in-frame clones appear in the TCRdb table, and some are missing; sequencing was by immunoSEQ multiplex PCR. Found here are approximately 400,000 clones, 91% of them singletons; the top ten hold about 0.78%. Material for sequencing was PBMCs or T cells enriched from blood (not recorded which). The receptors come from a woman aged 40 to 50 who had been exposed to COVID-19. Each CDR3 is given with its conserved first and last residue. Fields, in order: V gene, clone size, D gene, J gene, CDR3 DNA, CDR3 protein. A D gene is named only where the DNA matches it firmly. Where a row states a size, it is once, few, many or the class of an expanded clone; other rows omit it.

v_call: TRBV11-2; clone_size: -; d_call: TRBD1; j_call: TRBJ1-1; cdr3_nt: TGTGCCAGCAGCCGCCTCGGAGCCGGGACAGGGTTTGGGAACACTGAAGCTTTCTTT; cdr3_aa: CASSRLGAGTGFGNTEAFF
v_call: TRBV12-5; clone_size: -; d_call: TRBD1; j_call: TRBJ2-2; cdr3_nt: TGTGCTAGTGGTAAGGGACAGGGTGGTTCTGCCGGGGAGCTGTTTTTT; cdr3_aa: CASGKGQGGSAGELFF
v_call: TRBV10-3; clone_size: -; d_call: -; j_call: TRBJ1-1; cdr3_nt: TGTGCCATCACCGACAGCAAGAACACTGAAGCTTTCTTT; cdr3_aa: CAITDSKNTEAFF
v_call: TRBV10-3; clone_size: -; d_call: TRBD1; j_call: TRBJ1-1; cdr3_nt: TGTGCCATCAGCGTGGGACAGGGGAACACTGAAGCTTTCTTT; cdr3_aa: CAISVGQGNTEAFF
v_call: TRBV18; clone_size: -; d_call: TRBD2; j_call: TRBJ2-4; cdr3_nt: TGTGCCAGCTCACCACCTTTGGGACTAGCAAAAAACATTCAGTACTTC; cdr3_aa: CASSPPLGLAKNIQYF
v_call: TRBV18; clone_size: once; d_call: -; j_call: TRBJ1-2; cdr3_nt: TGTGCCAGCTCACCACGACAGTGGGGCTATGGCTACACCTTC; cdr3_aa: CASSPRQWGYGYTF
v_call: TRBV6-1; clone_size: -; d_call: -; j_call: TRBJ1-5; cdr3_nt: TGTGCCAGCAGTGAACGCTCCGGGAGTCGGAATCAGCCCCAGCATTTT; cdr3_aa: CASSERSGSRNQPQHF
v_call: TRBV18; clone_size: once; d_call: -; j_call: TRBJ1-3; cdr3_nt: TGTGCCAGCTCACCACGGTCAGGGGAGTCTGGAAACACCATATATTTT; cdr3_aa: CASSPRSGESGNTIYF
v_call: TRBV2; clone_size: -; d_call: -; j_call: TRBJ1-1; cdr3_nt: TGTGCCAGCAGTGAACGGGGGGCCTACACTGAAGCTTTCTTT; cdr3_aa: CASSERGAYTEAFF
v_call: TRBV27; clone_size: -; d_call: -; j_call: TRBJ1-2; cdr3_nt: TGTGCCAGCAGTTTTGGAGCGGATAGGAACTATGGCTACACCTTC; cdr3_aa: CASSFGADRNYGYTF
v_call: TRBV10-1; clone_size: -; d_call: TRBD1; j_call: TRBJ2-1; cdr3_nt: TGCGCCAGCAGTGAGACAGGGGTCAATGAGCAGTTCTTC; cdr3_aa: CASSETGVNEQFF
v_call: TRBV5-4; clone_size: -; d_call: TRBD2; j_call: TRBJ2-3; cdr3_nt: TGTGCCAGCAGCTCTAGCGGGAGGACAGATACGCAGTATTTT; cdr3_aa: CASSSSGRTDTQYF
v_call: TRBV7-2; clone_size: -; d_call: TRBD1; j_call: TRBJ1-2; cdr3_nt: TGTGCCAGCAGCCCATGGACAGGCTATGGCTACACCTTC; cdr3_aa: CASSPWTGYGYTF
v_call: TRBV24-1; clone_size: -; d_call: -; j_call: TRBJ1-5; cdr3_nt: TGTGCCACCAGTGTGAGAAATCAGCCCCAGCATTTT; cdr3_aa: CATSVRNQPQHF
v_call: TRBV18; clone_size: -; d_call: -; j_call: TRBJ1-1; cdr3_nt: TGTGCCAGCTCACCAATAGGAGGGAACACTGAAGCTTTCTTT; cdr3_aa: CASSPIGGNTEAFF